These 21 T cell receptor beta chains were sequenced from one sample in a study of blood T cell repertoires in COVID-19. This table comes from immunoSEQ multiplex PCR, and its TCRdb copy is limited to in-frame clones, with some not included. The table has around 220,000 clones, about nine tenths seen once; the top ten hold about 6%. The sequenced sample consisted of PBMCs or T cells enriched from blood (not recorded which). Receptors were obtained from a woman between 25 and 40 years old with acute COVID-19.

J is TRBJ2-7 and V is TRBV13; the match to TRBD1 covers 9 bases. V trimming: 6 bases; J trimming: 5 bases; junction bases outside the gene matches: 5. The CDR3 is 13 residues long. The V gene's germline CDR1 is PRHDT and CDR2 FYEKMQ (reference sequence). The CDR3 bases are TGTGCCAGCAGACTCTGGACAGGGGACGAGCAGTACTTC. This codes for CASRLWTGDEQYF.

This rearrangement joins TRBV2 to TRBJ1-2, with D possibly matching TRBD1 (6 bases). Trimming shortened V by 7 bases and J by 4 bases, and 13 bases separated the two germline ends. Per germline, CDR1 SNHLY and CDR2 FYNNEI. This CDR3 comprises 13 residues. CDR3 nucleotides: TGTGCCAGCAAACACAGGGAGATCTATGGCTACACCTTC. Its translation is CASKHREIYGYTF.

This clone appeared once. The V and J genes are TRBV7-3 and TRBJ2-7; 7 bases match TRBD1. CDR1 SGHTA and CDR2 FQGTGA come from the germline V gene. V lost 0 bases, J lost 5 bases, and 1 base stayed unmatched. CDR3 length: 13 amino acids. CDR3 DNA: TGTGCCAGCAGCTTAACACAGGGGAACGAGCAGTACTTC. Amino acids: CASSLTQGNEQYF.

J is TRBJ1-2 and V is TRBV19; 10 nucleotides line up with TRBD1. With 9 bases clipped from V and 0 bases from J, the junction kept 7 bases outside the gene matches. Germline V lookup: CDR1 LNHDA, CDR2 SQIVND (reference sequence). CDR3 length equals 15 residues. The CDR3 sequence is CARKPGQGPNYGYTF. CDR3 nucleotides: TGTGCCAGGAAGCCGGGACAGGGGCCTAACTATGGCTACACCTTC.

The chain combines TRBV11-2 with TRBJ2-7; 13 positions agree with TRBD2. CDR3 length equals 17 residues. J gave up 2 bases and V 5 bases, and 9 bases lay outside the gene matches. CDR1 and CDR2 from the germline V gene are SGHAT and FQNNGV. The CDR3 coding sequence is TGTGCCAGCAGCCCCCAGACTAGCGGGGGGCCTCCCTACGAGCAGTACTTC. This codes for CASSPQTSGGPPYEQYF.

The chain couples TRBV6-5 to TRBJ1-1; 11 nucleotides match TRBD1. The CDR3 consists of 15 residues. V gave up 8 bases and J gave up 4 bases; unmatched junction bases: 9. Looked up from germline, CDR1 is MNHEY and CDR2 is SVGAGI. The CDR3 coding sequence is TGTGCCAGCTCAGGGTGGGACAGGGGGATCACTGAAGCTTTCTTT. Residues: CASSGWDRGITEAFF.

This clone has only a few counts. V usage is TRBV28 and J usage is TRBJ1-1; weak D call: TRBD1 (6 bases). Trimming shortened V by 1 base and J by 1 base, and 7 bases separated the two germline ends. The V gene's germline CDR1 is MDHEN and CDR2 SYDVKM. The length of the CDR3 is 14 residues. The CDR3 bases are TGTGCCAGCAGTTTATCAGGGGCGAACACTGAAGCTTTCTTT. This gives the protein CASSLSGANTEAFF.

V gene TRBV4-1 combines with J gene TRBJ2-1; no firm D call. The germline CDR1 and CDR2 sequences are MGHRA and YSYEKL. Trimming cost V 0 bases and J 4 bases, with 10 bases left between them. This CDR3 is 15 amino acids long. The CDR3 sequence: CASSQESPQYNEQFF. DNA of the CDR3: TGCGCCAGCAGCCAAGAATCACCCCAGTACAATGAGCAGTTCTTC.

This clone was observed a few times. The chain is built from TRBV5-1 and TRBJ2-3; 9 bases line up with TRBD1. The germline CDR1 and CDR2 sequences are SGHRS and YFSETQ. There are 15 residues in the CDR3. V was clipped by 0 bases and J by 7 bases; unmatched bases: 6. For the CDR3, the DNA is TGCGCCAGCAGCTTGGGACGGGACAGGGTGAATACGCAGTATTTT. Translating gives CASSLGRDRVNTQYF.

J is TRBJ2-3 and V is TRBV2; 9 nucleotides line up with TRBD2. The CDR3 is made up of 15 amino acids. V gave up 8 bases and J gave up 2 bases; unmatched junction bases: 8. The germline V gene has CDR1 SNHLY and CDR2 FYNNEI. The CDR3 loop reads CASLYSGGPTDTQYF. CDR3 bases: TGTGCCAGCCTCTATAGCGGGGGTCCCACAGATACGCAGTATTTT. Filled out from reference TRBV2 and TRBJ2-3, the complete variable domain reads EPEVTQTPSHQVTQMGQEVILRCVPISNHLYFYWYRQILGQKVEFLVSFYNNEISEKSEIFDDQFSVERPDGSNFTLKIRSTKLEDSAMYFCASLYSGGPTDTQYFGPGTRLTVL.

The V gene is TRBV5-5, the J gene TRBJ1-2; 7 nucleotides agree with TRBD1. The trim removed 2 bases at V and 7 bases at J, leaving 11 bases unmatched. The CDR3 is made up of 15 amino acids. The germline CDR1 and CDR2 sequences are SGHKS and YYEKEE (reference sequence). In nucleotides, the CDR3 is TGTGCCAGCAGCTTAGACGGGACAGCTCAATTTGGCTACACCTTC. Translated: CASSLDGTAQFGYTF.

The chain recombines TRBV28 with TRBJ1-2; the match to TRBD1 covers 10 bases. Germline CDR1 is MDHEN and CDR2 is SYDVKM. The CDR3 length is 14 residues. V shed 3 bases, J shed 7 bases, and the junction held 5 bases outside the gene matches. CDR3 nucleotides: TGTGCCAGCAGTTTGACAGGGGGCAGGGGTGGCTACACCTTC. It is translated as CASSLTGGRGGYTF.

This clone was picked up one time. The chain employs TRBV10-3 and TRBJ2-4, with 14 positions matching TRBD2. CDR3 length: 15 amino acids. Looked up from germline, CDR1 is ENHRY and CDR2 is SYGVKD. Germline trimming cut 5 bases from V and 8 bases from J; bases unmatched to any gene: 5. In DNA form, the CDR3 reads TGTGCCATCAGTCCCGGGACTAGCGGGAGATACATTCAGTACTTC. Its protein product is CAISPGTSGRYIQYF.

The CDR3 is CASTGGNYGYTF. Here the CDR3 DNA reads TGTGCCAGCACGGGGGGGAACTATGGCTACACCTTC. The chain carries TRBV5-5 and TRBJ1-2, with a weak D call TRBD1 (5 bases). Trimming took 6 bases from V and 2 from J, leaving 8 bases between them. The V gene's germline CDR1 is SGHKS and CDR2 YYEKEE (reference sequence). CDR3 size: 12 residues. Combining the CDR3 with reference TRBV5-5 and TRBJ1-2 gives the whole variable domain DAGVTQSPTHLIKTRGQQVTLRCSPISGHKSVSWYQQVLGQGPQFIFQYYEKEERGRGNFPDRFSARQFPNYSSELNVNALLLGDSALYLCASTGGNYGYTFGSGTRLTVV.

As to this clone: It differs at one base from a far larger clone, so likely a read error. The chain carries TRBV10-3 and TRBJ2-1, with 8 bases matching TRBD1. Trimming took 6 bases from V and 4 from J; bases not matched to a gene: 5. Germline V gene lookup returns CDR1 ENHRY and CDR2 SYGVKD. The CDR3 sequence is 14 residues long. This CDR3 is CAIRGGQDYNEQFF. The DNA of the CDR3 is TGTGCCATCAGGGGGGGACAGGATTACAATGAGCAGTTCTTC.

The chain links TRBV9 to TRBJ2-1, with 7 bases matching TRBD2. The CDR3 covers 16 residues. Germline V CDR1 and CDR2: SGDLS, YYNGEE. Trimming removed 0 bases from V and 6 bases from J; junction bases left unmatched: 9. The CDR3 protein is CASSVAPGGSGNEQFF. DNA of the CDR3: TGTGCCAGCAGCGTAGCTCCGGGCGGGAGCGGCAATGAGCAGTTCTTC.

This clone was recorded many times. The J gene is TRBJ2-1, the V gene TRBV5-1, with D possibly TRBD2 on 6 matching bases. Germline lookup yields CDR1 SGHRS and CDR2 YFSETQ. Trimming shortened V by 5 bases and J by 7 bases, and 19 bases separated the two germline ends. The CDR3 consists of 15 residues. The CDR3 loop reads CASRSGRDPGNEQFF. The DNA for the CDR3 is TGCGCCAGCAGAAGCGGGCGGGACCCGGGGAATGAGCAGTTCTTC.

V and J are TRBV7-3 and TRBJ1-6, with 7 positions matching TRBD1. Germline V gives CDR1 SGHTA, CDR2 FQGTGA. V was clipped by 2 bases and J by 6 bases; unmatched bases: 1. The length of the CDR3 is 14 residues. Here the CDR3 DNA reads TGTGCCAGCAGCTTACAGGGGGGTAATTCACCCCTCCACTTT. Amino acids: CASSLQGGNSPLHF.

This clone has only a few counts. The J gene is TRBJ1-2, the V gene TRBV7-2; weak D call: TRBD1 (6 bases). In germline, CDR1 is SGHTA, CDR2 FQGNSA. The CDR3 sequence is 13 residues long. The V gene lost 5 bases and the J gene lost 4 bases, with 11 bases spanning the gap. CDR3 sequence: CASSAGQSYGYTF. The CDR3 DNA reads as TGTGCCAGCAGCGCCGGACAGAGCTATGGCTACACCTTC.

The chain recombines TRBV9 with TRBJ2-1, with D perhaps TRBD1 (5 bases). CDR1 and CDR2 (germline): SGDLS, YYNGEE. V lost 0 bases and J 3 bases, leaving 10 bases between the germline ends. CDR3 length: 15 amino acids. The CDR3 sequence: CASSVGWGSYNEQFF. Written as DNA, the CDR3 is TGTGCCAGCAGCGTAGGGTGGGGCAGCTACAATGAGCAGTTCTTC.

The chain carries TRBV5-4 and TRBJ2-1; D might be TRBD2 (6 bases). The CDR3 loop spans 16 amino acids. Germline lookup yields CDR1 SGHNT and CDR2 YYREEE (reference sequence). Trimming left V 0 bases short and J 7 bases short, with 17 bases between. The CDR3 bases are TGTGCCAGCAGCTTGGCCAGGCGGCTAGCGAATAATGAGCAGTTCTTC. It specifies CASSLARRLANNEQFF.